The 12 T cell receptor beta chains below were found in one sample sequenced in a study of blood T cell repertoires in COVID-19. Profiled with immunoSEQ multiplex PCR; TCRdb holds only in-frame clones, not every one. The sample has about 200,000 clones, about 83% seen once. The sample comprised PBMCs or T cells enriched from blood (not recorded which). The receptors here all came from a woman aged 45-59 years who had been exposed to COVID-19.

The rearrangement links TRBV7-8 to TRBJ2-7; 9 nucleotides agree with TRBD1. Germline loops: CDR1 SGHVS, CDR2 FQNEAQ. This CDR3 spans 16 amino acids. V lost 1 base and J lost 1; bases outside the gene matches: 5. CDR3 sequence reads: CASSLDRQGGSYEQYF. The CDR3 DNA reads as TGTGCCAGCAGCTTAGACCGACAGGGGGGTTCCTACGAGCAGTACTTC.

This chain connects TRBV7-2 to TRBJ1-1, with D possibly being TRBD1 (5 bases). V was shortened by 7 bases and J by 3 bases, with 21 bases between the two germline ends. The CDR3 has 16 amino acids. Germline CDR1 reads SGHTA; CDR2 reads FQGNSA. The CDR3 is CASNPSAGRVDTEAFF. Written as DNA, the CDR3 is TGTGCCAGCAATCCCTCGGCAGGGAGGGTGGACACTGAAGCTTTCTTT.

The chain links TRBV18 to TRBJ1-2, with a tentative D call TRBD1 (6 bases). The CDR3 contains 15 residues. Germline V gene data show CDR1 as KGHSH and CDR2 as LQKENI. V lost 5 bases, J lost 3 bases, and 16 bases lay in between. Written as DNA, the CDR3 is TGTGCCAGCTCAGAAGAAACAGGGTGGGACTATGGCTACACCTTC. The encoded protein is CASSEETGWDYGYTF.

The V call is TRBV29-1, the J call TRBJ2-3; D might be TRBD1 (5 bases). This CDR3 spans 12 amino acids. The germline V and J ends were trimmed by 6 bases and 2 bases, with 9 bases remaining between them. The germline gives CDR1 SQVTM, CDR2 ANQGSEA. The DNA for the CDR3 is TGCAGCGTATTGACAGACACAGATACGCAGTATTTT. Its protein product is CSVLTDTDTQYF.

A few counts support this clone. CDR3 amino acids: CAISESGRGNDYGYTF. DNA of the CDR3: TGTGCCATCAGTGAGTCGGGGAGGGGAAACGACTATGGCTACACCTTC. This chain links TRBV10-3 with TRBJ1-2; D might be TRBD1 (5 bases). Trimming stripped 0 bases from V and 3 bases from J, with 14 bases between. CDR1 is ENHRY and CDR2 is SYGVKD in the germline V gene. The CDR3 covers 16 residues.

There are a few counts of this clone. This CDR3 reads CASSLWDRADTEAFF. The DNA for the CDR3 is TGCGCCAGCAGCCTTTGGGACAGGGCTGACACTGAAGCTTTCTTT. The rearrangement links TRBV4-1 to TRBJ1-1; the match to TRBD1 covers 9 bases. V was clipped by 4 bases and J by 3 bases; unmatched bases: 6. The germline V gene encodes CDR1 MGHRA and CDR2 YSYEKL. The CDR3 is made up of 15 amino acids.

The rearrangement uses TRBV11-2 and TRBJ1-3; perhaps TRBD1 as D (6 bases). CDR1 is SGHAT and CDR2 is FQNNGV in the germline V gene. V lost 5 bases and J 3 bases, leaving 17 bases between the germline ends. The CDR3 has 16 residues. CDR3 region: CASSPSGGGIGNTIYF. The CDR3 bases are TGTGCCAGCAGCCCCTCCGGGGGGGGCATTGGAAACACCATATATTTT.

The rearrangement links TRBV28 to TRBJ1-2, with D maybe TRBD1 (6 bases). This CDR3 is 13 amino acids long. V shed 7 bases and J shed 2 bases, with 11 bases lying between them. From germline, CDR1 is MDHEN and CDR2 SYDVKM. The CDR3 sequence is CASTLTGNYGYTF. The CDR3 bases are TGTGCCAGCACCCTCACAGGGAACTATGGCTACACCTTC.

V gene TRBV3-1 (or the pseudogene TRBV3-2) combines with J gene TRBJ2-5; TRBD2 aligns across 8 bases. The trim removed 4 bases at V and 0 bases at J, leaving 7 bases unmatched. CDR1 is LGHDT, CDR2 YNNKEL, per germline (reference sequence). The CDR3 loop spans 16 amino acids. The CDR3 reads CASSPGSSGHQETQYF. The DNA for the CDR3 is TGTGCCAGCAGCCCCGGGTCTAGCGGGCACCAAGAGACCCAGTACTTC.

The chain combines TRBV25-1 with TRBJ1-3; D gene ambiguous. CDR1 and CDR2 (germline): MGHDK, SYGVNS. The CDR3 contains 16 residues. Trimming took 1 base from V and 0 from J, leaving 10 bases between them. The CDR3 DNA is TGTGCCAGCAGTGAATTTGGAGGTCCCTCTGGAAACACCATATATTTT. Translating it yields CASSEFGGPSGNTIYF.

This rearrangement joins TRBV10-3 to TRBJ1-4, with D hard to call. V was pared by 8 bases and J by 8 bases, with 12 bases between. Germline values: CDR1 ENHRY, CDR2 SYGVKD. CDR3 length equals 12 residues. Written as DNA, the CDR3 is TGTGCCATCGGGTCCGGAGGGGAAAAACTGTTTTTT. It codes for CAIGSGGEKLFF.

The V gene is TRBV7-9, the J gene TRBJ2-1; 9 bases fit TRBD2. Per germline, CDR1 SEHNR and CDR2 FQNEAQ (reference sequence). The CDR3 covers 17 residues. With 1 base clipped from V and 3 bases from J, the junction kept 7 bases outside the gene matches. The CDR3 DNA reads as TGTGCCAGCAGCTTAGGGACGCGGGGGGGCCTCTACAATGAGCAGTTCTTC. Amino acids: CASSLGTRGGLYNEQFF.